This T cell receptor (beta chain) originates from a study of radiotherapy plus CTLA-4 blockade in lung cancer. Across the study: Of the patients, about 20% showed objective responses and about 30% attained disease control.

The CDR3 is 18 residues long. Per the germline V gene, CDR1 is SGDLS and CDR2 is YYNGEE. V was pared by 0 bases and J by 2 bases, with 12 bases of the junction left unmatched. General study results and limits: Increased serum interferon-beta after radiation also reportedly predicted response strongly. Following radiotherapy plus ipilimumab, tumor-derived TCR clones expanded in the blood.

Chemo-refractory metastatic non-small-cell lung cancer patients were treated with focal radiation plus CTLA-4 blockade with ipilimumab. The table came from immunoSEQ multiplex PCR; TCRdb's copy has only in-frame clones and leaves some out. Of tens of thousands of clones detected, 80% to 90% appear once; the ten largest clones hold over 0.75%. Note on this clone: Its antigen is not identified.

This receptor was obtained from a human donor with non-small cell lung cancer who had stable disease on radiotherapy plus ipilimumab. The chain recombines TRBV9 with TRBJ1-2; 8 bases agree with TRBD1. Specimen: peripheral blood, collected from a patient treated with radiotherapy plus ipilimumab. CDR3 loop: CASSVVEWSDRVNYGYTF. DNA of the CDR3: TGTGCCAGCAGCGTAGTTGAATGGTCGGACAGGGTCAACTATGGCTACACCTTC.